This T cell receptor beta chain was identified during a study of OX40 agonist ivuxolimab in advanced cancers. Study-level information: Under the entry rules, prior anti-PD-1, anti-PD-L1 or anti-CTLA-4 therapy was allowed, and 40% had some.

Germline V CDR1 and CDR2: LNHDA, SQIVND (reference sequence). The V end was cut by 6 bases, the J end by 1 base, with 15 bases between. The CDR3 extends over 15 amino acids. Measured with immunoSEQ multiplex PCR; TCRdb has only the in-frame clones, and not every one. The table records fewer than 85,000 clones, more than 80% of them present only once. Remarks on this clone: Antigen unknown.

Study outcomes and limitations: Partial responders receiving 0.1-3.0 mg/kg showed among the lowest clonal expansion. CD4+ and CD8+ blood T cells expanded clonally by week 6 at 0.1 to 3.0 mg/kg.

J is TRBJ1-1 and V is TRBV19; a weak D match, TRBD1 (6 bases). The TCR comes from an adult with an advanced solid tumor such as melanoma, head and neck, liver or kidney cancer. This specimen consisted of CD4+ or CD8+ T cells sorted from blood, obtained in a trial of the OX40 agonist ivuxolimab. CDR3 sequence reads: CASRMLNRANTEAFF. DNA for the CDR3: TGTGCCAGTAGGATGTTGAACAGGGCGAACACTGAAGCTTTCTTT. The variable domain in full, completed from reference TRBV19 and TRBJ1-1, reads DGGITQSPKYLFRKEGQNVTLSCEQNLNHDAMYWYRQDPGQGLRLIYYSQIVNDFQKGDIAEGYSVSREKKESFPLTVTSAQKNPTAFYLCASRMLNRANTEAFFGQGTRLTVV.